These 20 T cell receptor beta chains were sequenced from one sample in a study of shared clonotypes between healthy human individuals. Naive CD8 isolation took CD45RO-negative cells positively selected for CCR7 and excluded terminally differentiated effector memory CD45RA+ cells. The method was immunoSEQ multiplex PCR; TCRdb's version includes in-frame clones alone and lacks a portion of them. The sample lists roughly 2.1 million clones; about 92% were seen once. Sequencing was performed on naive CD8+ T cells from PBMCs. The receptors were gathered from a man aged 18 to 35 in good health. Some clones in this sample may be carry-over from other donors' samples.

This chain's CDR3 is CASSPNQGGANVLTF. CDR3 coding DNA: TGTGCCAGCAGTCCGAACCAGGGGGGGGCCAACGTCCTGACTTTC. This chain connects TRBV6-1 to TRBJ2-6; maybe TRBD1 (6 bases). The germline CDR1 and CDR2 sequences are MNHNS and SASEGT. CDR3 length: 15 residues. V was shortened by 5 bases and J by 4 bases, with 12 bases between the two germline ends.

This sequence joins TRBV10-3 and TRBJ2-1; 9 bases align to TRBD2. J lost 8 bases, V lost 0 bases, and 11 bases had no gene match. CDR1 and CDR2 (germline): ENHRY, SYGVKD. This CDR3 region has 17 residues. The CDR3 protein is CAISESLFSGSVDEQFF. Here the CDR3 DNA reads TGTGCCATCAGTGAGTCCCTTTTTAGCGGGAGTGTCGATGAGCAGTTCTTC.

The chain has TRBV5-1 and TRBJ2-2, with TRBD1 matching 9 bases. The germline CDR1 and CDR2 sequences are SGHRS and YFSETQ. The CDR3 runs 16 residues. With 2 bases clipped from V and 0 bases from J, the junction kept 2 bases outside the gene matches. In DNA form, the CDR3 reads TGCGCCAGCAGCTTATGGACAGGGGCGAACACCGGGGAGCTGTTTTTT. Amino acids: CASSLWTGANTGELFF.

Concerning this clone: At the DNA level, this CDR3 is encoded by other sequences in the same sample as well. CDR3 bases: TGTGCCAGCAGCCTAGCCGGGACTAGCGGGAACAATGAGCAGTTCTTC. This encodes CASSLAGTSGNNEQFF. V is TRBV11-2 and J is TRBJ2-1; TRBD2 aligns across 13 bases. Losses at the gene ends were 5 bases for V and 5 bases for J; bases not matched to a gene: 6. The CDR3 length is 16 residues. Germline CDR1 and CDR2: SGHAT and FQNNGV.

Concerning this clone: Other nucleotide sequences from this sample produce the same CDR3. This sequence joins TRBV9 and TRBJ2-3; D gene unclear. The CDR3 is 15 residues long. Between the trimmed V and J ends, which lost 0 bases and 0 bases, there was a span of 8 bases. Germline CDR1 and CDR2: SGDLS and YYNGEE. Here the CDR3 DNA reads TGTGCCAGCAGCGTAGTGACAAGCAGCACAGATACGCAGTATTTT. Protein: CASSVVTSSTDTQYF.

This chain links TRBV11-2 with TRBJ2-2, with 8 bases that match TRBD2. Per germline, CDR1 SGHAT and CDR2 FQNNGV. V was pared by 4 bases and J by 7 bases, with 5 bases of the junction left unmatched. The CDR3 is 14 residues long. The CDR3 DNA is TGTGCCAGCAGCTCCGACGGGAGGGACGGGGAGCTGTTTTTT. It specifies CASSSDGRDGELFF.

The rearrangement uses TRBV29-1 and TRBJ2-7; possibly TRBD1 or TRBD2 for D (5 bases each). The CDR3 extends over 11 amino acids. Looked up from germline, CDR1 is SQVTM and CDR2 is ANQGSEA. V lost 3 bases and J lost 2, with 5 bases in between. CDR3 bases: TGCAGCGTTGAGGGGGCCTACGAGCAGTACTTC. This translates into CSVEGAYEQYF.

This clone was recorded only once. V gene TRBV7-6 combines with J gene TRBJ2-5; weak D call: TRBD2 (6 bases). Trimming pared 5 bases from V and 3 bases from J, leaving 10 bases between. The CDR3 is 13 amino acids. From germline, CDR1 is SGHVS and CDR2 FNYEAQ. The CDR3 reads CASSRLVEETQYF. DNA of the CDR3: TGTGCCAGCAGCCGACTAGTCGAAGAGACCCAGTACTTC.

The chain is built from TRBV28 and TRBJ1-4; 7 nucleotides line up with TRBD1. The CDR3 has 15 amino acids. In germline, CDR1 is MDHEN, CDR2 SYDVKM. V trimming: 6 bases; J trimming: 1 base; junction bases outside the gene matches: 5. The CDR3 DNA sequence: TGTGCCAGCAGACCACAGGGGAAAACTAATGAAAAACTGTTTTTT. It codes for CASRPQGKTNEKLFF.

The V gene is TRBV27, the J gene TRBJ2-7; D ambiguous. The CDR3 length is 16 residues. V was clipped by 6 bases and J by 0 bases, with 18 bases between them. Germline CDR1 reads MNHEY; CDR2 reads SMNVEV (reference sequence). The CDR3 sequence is CASSIPRRNSSYEQYF. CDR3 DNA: TGTGCCAGCAGCATCCCGCGGCGGAATAGCTCCTACGAGCAGTACTTC.

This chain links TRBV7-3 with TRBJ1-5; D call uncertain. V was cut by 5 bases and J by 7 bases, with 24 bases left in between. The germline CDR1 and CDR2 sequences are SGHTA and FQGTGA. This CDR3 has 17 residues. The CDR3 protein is CASSHGEAGFREQPQHF. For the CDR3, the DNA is TGTGCCAGCAGCCACGGGGAGGCTGGGTTCCGTGAGCAGCCCCAGCATTTT.

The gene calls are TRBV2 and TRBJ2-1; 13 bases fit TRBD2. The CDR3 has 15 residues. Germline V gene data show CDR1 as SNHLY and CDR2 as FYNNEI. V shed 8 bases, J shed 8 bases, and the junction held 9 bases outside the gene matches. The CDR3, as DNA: TGTGCCAGCCGTGTACTAGCGGGAGGGCCACATGAGCAGTTCTTC. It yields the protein CASRVLAGGPHEQFF. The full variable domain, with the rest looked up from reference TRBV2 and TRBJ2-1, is EPEVTQTPSHQVTQMGQEVILRCVPISNHLYFYWYRQILGQKVEFLVSFYNNEISEKSEIFDDQFSVERPDGSNFTLKIRSTKLEDSAMYFCASRVLAGGPHEQFFGPGTRLTVL.

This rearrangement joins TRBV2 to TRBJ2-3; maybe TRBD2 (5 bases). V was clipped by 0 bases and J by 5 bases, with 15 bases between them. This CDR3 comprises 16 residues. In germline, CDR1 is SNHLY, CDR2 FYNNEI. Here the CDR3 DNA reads TGTGCCAGCAGTGAAGCTGGCCGGTGGGGAGAAGATACGCAGTATTTT. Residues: CASSEAGRWGEDTQYF.

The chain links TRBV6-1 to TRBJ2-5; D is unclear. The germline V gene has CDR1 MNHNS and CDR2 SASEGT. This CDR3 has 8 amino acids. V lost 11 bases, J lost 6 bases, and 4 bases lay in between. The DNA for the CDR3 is TGTGCCGAAAAGACCCAGTACTTC. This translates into CAEKTQYF.

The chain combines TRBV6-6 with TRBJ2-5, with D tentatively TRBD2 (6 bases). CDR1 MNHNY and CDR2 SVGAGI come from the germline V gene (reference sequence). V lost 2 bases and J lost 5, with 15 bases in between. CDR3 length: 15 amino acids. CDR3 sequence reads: CASSYEPVGGETQYF. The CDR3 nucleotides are TGTGCCAGCAGTTACGAGCCGGTTGGGGGGGAGACCCAGTACTTC.

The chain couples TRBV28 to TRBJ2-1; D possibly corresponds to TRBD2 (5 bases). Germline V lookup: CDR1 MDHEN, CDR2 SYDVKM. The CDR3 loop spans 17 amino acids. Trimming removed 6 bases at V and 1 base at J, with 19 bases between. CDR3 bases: TGTGCCAGCAGCCAAACCCCTCGGCGCGGGTCCTACAATGAGCAGTTCTTC. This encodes CASSQTPRRGSYNEQFF.

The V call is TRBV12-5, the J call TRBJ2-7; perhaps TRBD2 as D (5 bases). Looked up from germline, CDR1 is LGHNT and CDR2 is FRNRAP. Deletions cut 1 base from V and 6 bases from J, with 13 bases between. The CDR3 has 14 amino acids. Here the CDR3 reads CASGLGGSPGEQYF. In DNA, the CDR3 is TGTGCTAGTGGTTTGGGAGGGTCCCCGGGCGAGCAGTACTTC.

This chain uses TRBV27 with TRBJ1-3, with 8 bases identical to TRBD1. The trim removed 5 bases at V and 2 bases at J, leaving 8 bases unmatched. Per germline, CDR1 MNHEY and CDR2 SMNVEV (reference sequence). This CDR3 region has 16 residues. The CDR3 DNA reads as TGTGCCAGCAGTACTCGGACAGGGCAGGCTGGAAACACCATATATTTT. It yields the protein CASSTRTGQAGNTIYF.

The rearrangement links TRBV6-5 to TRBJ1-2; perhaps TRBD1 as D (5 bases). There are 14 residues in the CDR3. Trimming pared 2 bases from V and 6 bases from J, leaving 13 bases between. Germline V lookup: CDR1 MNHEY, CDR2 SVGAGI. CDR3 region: CASSYLGGSNGYTF. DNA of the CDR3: TGTGCCAGCAGTTACCTGGGGGGATCTAATGGCTACACCTTC.

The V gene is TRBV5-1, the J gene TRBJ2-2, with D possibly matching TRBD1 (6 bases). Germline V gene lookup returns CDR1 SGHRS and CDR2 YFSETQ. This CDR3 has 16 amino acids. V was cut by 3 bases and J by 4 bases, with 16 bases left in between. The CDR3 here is CASSSAGTTLTGELFF. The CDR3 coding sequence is TGCGCCAGCAGCTCGGCCGGGACAACCCTCACCGGGGAGCTGTTTTTT.